Shown below are 18 T cell receptor beta chains from a single sample sequenced in a study of cytomegalovirus exposure and HLA in healthy donors. The data were produced by immunoSEQ multiplex PCR, yet TCRdb's version contains in-frame clones alone and is incomplete. The sample carries more than 120,000 clones, 80% to 90% recorded once. Input material: PBMCs. These receptors all stem from a man younger than 35 in good health and CMV-seropositive.

The chain joins TRBV6-6 to TRBJ2-2, with 7 bases matching TRBD1. The CDR3 is made up of 16 amino acids. Germline lookup yields CDR1 MNHNY and CDR2 SVGAGI (reference sequence). The junction had 5 bases not matched to a gene; V was cut back by 0 bases and J by 4 bases. For the CDR3, the DNA is TGTGCCAGCAGTTACTCGAGTCCAGGGGGCACCGGGGAGCTGTTTTTT. Translating it yields CASSYSSPGGTGELFF.

CDR3 sequence (DNA): TGTGCCAGCAGCTCATTACTAGCGGGGGTCAATGAGCAGTTCTTC. It translates to CASSSLLAGVNEQFF. The chain uses TRBV7-9 and TRBJ2-1, with 11 bases lining up with TRBD2. Germline V CDR1 and CDR2: SEHNR, FQNEAQ (reference sequence). This CDR3 is built from 15 residues. J was trimmed by 6 bases and V by 4 bases; bases with no gene match: 5.

The V gene is TRBV19, the J gene TRBJ1-2; D perhaps matches TRBD1 (6 bases). This CDR3 region has 14 residues. The V end lost 7 bases, the J end lost 4 bases, and 16 bases lay between the germline ends. The germline gives CDR1 LNHDA, CDR2 SQIVND (reference sequence). CDR3 loop: CASTAGQIFYGYTF. The CDR3 DNA is TGTGCCAGTACTGCCGGACAGATCTTCTATGGCTACACCTTC.

This clone came up a few times. The V gene is TRBV18, the J gene TRBJ2-7, with D possibly being TRBD1 (6 bases). This CDR3 is 17 amino acids long. Trimming removed 4 bases at V and 0 bases at J, with 19 bases between. Germline loops: CDR1 KGHSH, CDR2 LQKENI. The CDR3 nucleotides read TGTGCCAGCTCACTAGGAGAGGTTAGCAGGGGCTCCTACGAGCAGTACTTC. Protein product: CASSLGEVSRGSYEQYF.

This clone was observed a few times. The chain links TRBV5-1 to TRBJ1-2; the match to TRBD1 covers 10 bases. This CDR3 has 13 amino acids. The germline V gene encodes CDR1 SGHRS and CDR2 YFSETQ. Trimming at V came to 4 bases and at J to 7 bases, leaving 4 bases not matched to a gene. CDR3 nucleotide sequence: TGCGCCAGCAGCCCTAGACAGGGGGCTGGCTACACCTTC. It specifies CASSPRQGAGYTF. Combining the CDR3 with reference TRBV5-1 and TRBJ1-2 gives the whole variable domain KAGVTQTPRYLIKTRGQQVTLSCSPISGHRSVSWYQQTPGQGLQFLFEYFSETQRNKGNFPGRFSGRQFSNSRSEMNVSTLELGDSALYLCASSPRQGAGYTFGSGTRLTVV.

The chain couples TRBV7-2 to TRBJ2-1; 7 bases line up with TRBD2. Unmatched junction bases numbered 8, after V lost 5 bases and J lost 10 bases. Germline loops: CDR1 SGHTA, CDR2 FQGNSA. The CDR3 has 13 amino acids. The CDR3 region has the DNA TGTGCCAGCAGCCGTCGGGGGGTGGTGGAGCAGTTCTTC. Translation: CASSRRGVVEQFF.

This chain connects TRBV5-6 to TRBJ1-1; D is unresolved. The CDR3 totals 14 residues. Trimming shortened V by 1 base and J by 6 bases, and 13 bases separated the two germline ends. In germline, CDR1 is SGHDT, CDR2 YYEEEE. The CDR3 loop is CASSLSGGSAEAFF. As DNA, the CDR3 is TGTGCCAGCAGCTTGTCCGGAGGGTCCGCTGAAGCTTTCTTT.

The chain joins TRBV11-3 to TRBJ2-1, with D maybe TRBD1 (5 bases). V was clipped by 1 base and J by 7 bases, with 11 bases between them. Germline values: CDR1 SGHNT, CDR2 YENEEA. CDR3 length: 14 amino acids. The CDR3 bases are TGTGCCAGCAGCTTAGGCAGGGTAGGGAATGAGCAGTTCTTC. It yields the protein CASSLGRVGNEQFF.

The gene calls are TRBV6-5 and TRBJ1-2, with TRBD1 matching over 7 bases. Germline loops: CDR1 MNHEY, CDR2 SVGAGI. V dropped 2 bases and J dropped 2; count of bases not matched to a gene: 2. The length of the CDR3 is 14 residues. CDR3 amino acids: CASSYRGQNYGYTF. The CDR3, as DNA: TGTGCCAGCAGTTACCGGGGACAGAACTATGGCTACACCTTC.

The CDR3: CAWSVTAGIRTDTQYF. The CDR3 nucleotides read TGTGCCTGGAGTGTTACCGCAGGGATCCGGACAGATACGCAGTATTTT. V and J are TRBV30 and TRBJ2-3; tentatively, D is TRBD1 (5 bases). CDR1 GTSNPN and CDR2 SVGIG come from the germline V gene (reference sequence). The V and J ends lost 0 bases and 3 bases respectively, with 16 bases between them. This CDR3 has 16 amino acids. Complete variable domain (other parts from reference TRBV30 and TRBJ2-3): SQTIHQWPATLVQPVGSPLSLECTVEGTSNPNLYWYRQAAGRGLQLLFYSVGIGQISSEVPQNLSASRPQDRQFILSSKKLLLSDSGFYLCAWSVTAGIRTDTQYFGPGTRLTVL.

V is TRBV5-4 and J is TRBJ1-2; D might be TRBD1 (6 bases). Germline CDR1 and CDR2: SGHNT and YYREEE (reference sequence). The CDR3 spans 13 residues. The V end was cut by 5 bases, the J end by 9 bases, with 17 bases between. Written as DNA, the CDR3 is TGTGCCAGCAGAAAGGGGGGGGATGAGAGCTACACCTTC. Its translation: CASRKGGDESYTF.

This chain connects TRBV4-1 to TRBJ1-2; TRBD1 might be the D (5 bases). The CDR3 has 15 residues. CDR1 and CDR2 from the germline V gene are MGHRA and YSYEKL. With 4 bases removed from V and 4 bases from J, the gap between germline ends came to 16 bases. The CDR3 here is CASSLSGPTGYGYTF. The CDR3, as DNA: TGCGCCAGCAGCCTCTCAGGGCCAACCGGCTATGGCTACACCTTC.

The chain couples TRBV7-8 to TRBJ2-7; 8 positions agree with TRBD1. This CDR3 has 14 amino acids. CDR1 and CDR2 from the germline V gene are SGHVS and FQNEAQ. The V and J ends lost 5 bases and 5 bases, in that order; junction bases with no gene match: 8. The CDR3 bases are TGTGCCAGCAGCCGGACAGGGAATGGCAACGAGCAGTACTTC. Its protein product is CASSRTGNGNEQYF.

V and J are TRBV6-5 and TRBJ2-7; D gene uncertain. Germline CDR1 is MNHEY and CDR2 is SVGAGI. CDR3 length: 14 amino acids. The V gene lost 2 bases and the J gene lost 1 base, with 9 bases spanning the gap. CDR3 sequence: CASSYGYGSYEQYF. The CDR3, as DNA: TGTGCCAGCAGTTACGGGTACGGGTCCTACGAGCAGTACTTC.

The chain carries TRBV7-8 and TRBJ1-2; a weak D match, TRBD1 (6 bases). The CDR3 has 14 residues. Germline-derived CDR1 and CDR2 are SGHVS and FQNEAQ. With 2 bases removed from V and 5 bases from J, the gap between germline ends came to 12 bases. As DNA, the CDR3 is TGTGCCAGCAGCTTATACAGGGTTAATTATGGCTACACCTTC. Amino acids: CASSLYRVNYGYTF. The entire variable domain, with the rest obtained from reference TRBV7-8 and TRBJ1-2, is as follows: GAGVSQSPRYKVAKRGQDVALRCDPISGHVSLFWYQQALGQGPEFLTYFQNEAQLDKSGLPSDRFFAERPEGSVSTLKIQRTQQEDSAVYLCASSLYRVNYGYTFGSGTRLTVV.

The genes are TRBV7-8 and TRBJ2-7; 12 bases map to TRBD1. The CDR3 spans 15 residues. The germline V gene encodes CDR1 SGHVS and CDR2 FQNEAQ. The trim removed 5 bases at V and 2 bases at J, leaving 4 bases unmatched. The CDR3 nucleotides read TGTGCCAGCAGCGCGGGACAGGGGGCCCCCTACGAGCAGTACTTC. It is translated as CASSAGQGAPYEQYF.

This chain uses TRBV10-3 with TRBJ2-3, with D maybe TRBD2 (6 bases). The CDR3 sequence is 12 residues long. Germline CDR1 is ENHRY and CDR2 is SYGVKD. The V end was cut by 11 bases, the J end by 2 bases, with 11 bases between. The CDR3 protein is CAAGGTTDTQYF. CDR3 nucleotide sequence: TGTGCCGCCGGCGGGACCACAGATACGCAGTATTTT.

V is TRBV12-5 and J is TRBJ2-5, with D possibly TRBD1 on 5 matching bases. CDR1 and CDR2 from the germline V gene are LGHNT and FRNRAP. CDR3 length: 13 residues. Trimming removed 6 bases from V and 4 bases from J, with 12 bases in between. The CDR3: CASGSGQGETQYF. The DNA of the CDR3 is TGTGCTAGTGGCTCGGGCCAGGGAGAGACCCAGTACTTC.